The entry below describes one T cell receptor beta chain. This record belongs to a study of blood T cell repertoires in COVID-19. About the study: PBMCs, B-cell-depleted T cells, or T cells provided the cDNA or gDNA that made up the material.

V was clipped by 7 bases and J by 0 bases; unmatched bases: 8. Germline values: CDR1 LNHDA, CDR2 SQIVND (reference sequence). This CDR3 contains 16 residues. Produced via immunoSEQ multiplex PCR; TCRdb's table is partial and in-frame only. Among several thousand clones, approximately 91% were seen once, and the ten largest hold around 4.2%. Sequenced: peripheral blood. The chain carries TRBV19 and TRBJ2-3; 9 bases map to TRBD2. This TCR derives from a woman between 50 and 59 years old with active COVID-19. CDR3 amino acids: CASTEKTSGSTDTQYF. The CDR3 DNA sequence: TGTGCCAGTACCGAGAAAACTAGCGGGAGCACAGATACGCAGTATTTT.